This T cell receptor (beta chain) was profiled in a study of blood T cell repertoires in COVID-19 (TCRdb year 2020). Regarding the complete study: The collaborator samples originated in the United States, Italy and Spain and spanned the acute and convalescent phases of COVID-19. The material from the prospective study consisted of cDNA or gDNA derived from T cells, B-cell-depleted T cells, or PBMCs. Deeply sampled blood TCRbeta repertoires from subjects exposed to, actively infected with, or recovered from COVID-19 were included in the dataset. The repertoires were released in a freely available public database intended as a resource for research on the immune response to SARS-CoV-2. The samples were drawn from two sources: the first 160 participants of the ongoing ImmuneRACE study, and over 1,000 subjects contributed by 6 global collaborators. Sample metadata almost always included a de-identified subject ID, COVID-19 status, age in years and sex. Where available, HLA class I and class II types were obtained from metadata supplied by the sample provider rather than from assay-based typing. Study-wide findings and limitations: Clinical and demographic metadata were provided uncurated, with the amount varying by source and participant.

As to this clone: It lacks a known antigen. No qualities accompany the bases; no much larger clone lies one base away.

CDR1 and CDR2 are read off the germline V gene as ENHRY and SYGVKD. The CDR3 has 15 amino acids, counting the end cysteine and phenylalanine. The only DNA kept is the CDR3, 45 bases in frame from the first base. From V the trimming removes 10 bases and from J it removes 1 base, while the gene matches leave 10 bases of the junction unaccounted for. Each collaborating institution followed its own protocols to collect whole blood in K2EDTA tubes. For TCRbeta analysis, collaborator samples were shipped as frozen whole blood, as isolated PBMCs, or as DNA extracted from either sample type. TCRbeta CDR3 regions were amplified from genomic DNA using the immunoSEQ Assay, a bias-controlled multiplex PCR. As for how the authors treated the data: Nucleated cell counts per sample were estimated from amplification of reference gene primers within the assay. Sequence reads were collapsed and filtered to measure the absolute abundance of every unique TCRbeta CDR3 rearrangement. For each sample, productive Simpson clonality was calculated as the square root of Simpson's diversity index over productive rearrangements. This is the immuneACCESS table as TCRdb keeps it, with only in-frame sequences that have V and J called. A part of the clones is gone; compared with another copy, unresolved V genes explain less than half, and the rest is unexplained. V and J calls and clone size come straight from that table; D and trimming were deduced from the DNA. The table for this sample lists about 120,000 clones; around 86% of them were counted only once. Together, the top ten hold almost 30% of the sample.

This sequence was found in a woman aged 65 to 85 with acute or convalescent COVID-19. The specimen was peripheral blood. The V gene is TRBV10-3 and the J gene is TRBJ2-1, and 7 junctional nucleotides match TRBD1. The CDR3 region reads CATQLTGISYNEQFF. Here is the DNA: TGTGCCACCCAGTTGACAGGGATTTCCTACAATGAGCAGTTCTTC.